A single TCR beta chain is shown here with its context. This clone was seen once. Its recognized antigen is unknown. No much larger clone exists at a distance of one base, and base qualities are not known. This entry is derived from a study of blood T cell repertoires in COVID-19 (dated by TCRdb to about 2020). Study-wide context: Collaborator samples came from the United States, Italy and Spain and covered acute and convalescent phases of COVID-19. The prospective study material was composed of cDNA or gDNA derived from T cells, B-cell-depleted T cells, or PBMCs. The repertoires were made available in a free public database intended to serve as a resource for research on the immune response to SARS-CoV-2. HLA class I and class II types, where available, came from metadata supplied by the sample provider rather than from assay-based typing. The sample metadata nearly always contained a de-identified subject ID, COVID-19 status, age in years and sex. The samples were drawn from two sources: the first 160 participants of the ongoing ImmuneRACE study, and 1,254 subjects contributed by 6 global collaborators. Subjects who had been exposed to COVID-19, were actively infected with it, or had recovered from it provided the deeply sampled blood TCRbeta repertoires that made up the dataset.

Each collaborating institution followed its own protocols to collect whole blood in K2EDTA tubes. Collaborator samples were shipped for TCRbeta analysis as frozen whole blood, isolated PBMCs, or DNA extracted from either sample type. Study-level results and caveats: The quantity of clinical and demographic metadata differed by source and by participant and was supplied without curation.

From cysteine to phenylalanine, the CDR3 is 15 amino acids long. Only CDR3 DNA remains: 45 bases, in frame from the first base. V loses 0 bases, J loses 3 bases, and the germline ends lie 9 bases apart. The germline V gene gives CDR1 as SGHRS and CDR2 as YFSETQ. TCRbeta CDR3 regions were amplified from genomic DNA using the immunoSEQ Assay, a bias-controlled multiplex PCR. The study's own analysis went as follows. Within the assay, amplification of reference gene primers was used to estimate how many nucleated cells each sample contained. Sequence reads were collapsed and filtered to measure the absolute abundance of every unique TCRbeta CDR3 rearrangement. For each sample, productive Simpson clonality was calculated by taking the square root of Simpson's diversity index across productive rearrangements. TCRdb's version of the immuneACCESS table is confined to in-frame rearrangements and falls short of the full clone set. An unresolved V gene accounts for under half of the shortfall where checked; the remainder is of unknown origin. The DNA gave D and trimming, while V, J and clone size come from that table. The sample table records under 95,000 clones; around nine tenths of these occur just once. Under 6% of the sample belongs to the ten largest clones.

The rearrangement combines TRBV5-1 with TRBJ2-2, with TRBD2 tentatively as D gene (5 bases match). The specimen was peripheral blood. This receptor was taken from a man aged 40-49 years with acute or convalescent COVID-19. The nucleotide sequence is TGCGCCAGCAGCTTGGAGGCGAGGGACACCGGGGAGCTGTTTTTT. Its product reads: CASSLEARDTGELFF.